This passage covers 22 T cell receptor beta chains from one sample sequenced in a study of blood T cell repertoires in COVID-19. TCRdb keeps only in-frame clones here, not all; method: immunoSEQ multiplex PCR. The sample records about 99,000 clones, over 75% being singletons. Sequenced input: peripheral blood. Every receptor here comes from a human donor in a cohort sampled during active or convalescent COVID-19.

V usage is TRBV4-2 and J usage is TRBJ2-3, with a possible D match to TRBD2 (6 bases). The CDR3 totals 14 residues. Germline CDR1 and CDR2: LGHNA and YNFKEQ. The germline V and J ends were trimmed by 0 bases and 11 bases, with 15 bases remaining between them. CDR3 sequence (DNA): TGTGCCAGCAGCCAAGATCCTCAGCGGGCGGAGCAGTATTTT. Protein sequence: CASSQDPQRAEQYF.

CDR3 amino acids: CASSPLVGPNYGYTF. The CDR3, as DNA: TGTGCCAGCAGCCCCCTGGTTGGGCCCAACTATGGCTACACCTTC. The V gene is TRBV7-6, the J gene TRBJ1-2; the D is unclear. Looked up from germline, CDR1 is SGHVS and CDR2 is FNYEAQ. CDR3 length: 15 amino acids. V was shortened by 5 bases and J by 2 bases, with 15 bases between the two germline ends.

This chain connects TRBV19 to TRBJ1-4; 12 bases agree with TRBD1. Germline values: CDR1 LNHDA, CDR2 SQIVND (reference sequence). The CDR3 loop spans 16 amino acids. V lost 6 bases, J lost 10 bases, and 12 bases stayed unmatched. The CDR3 nucleotides read TGTGCCAGTAGACGGGATCTAGGGACAGGGGGCGTAAAACTGTTTTTT. Translation: CASRRDLGTGGVKLFF.

CDR3 residues: CAWTPGGSSGNTIYF. The CDR3 bases are TGTGCCTGGACTCCCGGGGGAAGCTCTGGAAACACCATATATTTT. V usage is TRBV30 and J usage is TRBJ1-3; D may be TRBD1 (5 bases). Trimming took 4 bases from V and 0 from J, leaving 13 bases between them. Germline CDR1 GTSNPN, CDR2 SVGIG (reference sequence). The CDR3 spans 15 residues.

The chain has TRBV6-5 and TRBJ2-1; D remains ambiguous. Germline CDR1 and CDR2: MNHEY and SVGAGI. The length of the CDR3 is 12 residues. V shed 6 bases and J shed 3 bases, with 6 bases lying between them. The CDR3 DNA follows: TGTGCCAGCAGAGAGTACTACAATGAGCAGTTCTTC. It translates to CASREYYNEQFF.

This chain joins TRBV7-9 and TRBJ2-3; no clear D gene. The length of the CDR3 is 12 residues. The V gene's germline CDR1 is SEHNR and CDR2 FQNEAQ (reference sequence). V was trimmed by 5 bases and J by 3 bases, leaving 6 bases between them. This chain's CDR3 is CASSHQTDTQYF. The CDR3, as DNA: TGTGCCAGCAGCCATCAGACAGATACGCAGTATTTT.

The chain has TRBV4-1 and TRBJ2-5, with TRBD2 as a possible D gene (6 bases). The CDR3 has 14 residues. Germline V gives CDR1 MGHRA, CDR2 YSYEKL. The V end was cut by 4 bases, the J end by 1 base, with 10 bases between. The CDR3 reads CASSRGRGQETQYF. In nucleotides, the CDR3 is TGCGCCAGCAGCCGAGGGCGGGGCCAAGAGACCCAGTACTTC.

The V and J genes are TRBV25-1 and TRBJ2-3, with TRBD2 matching 9 bases. This CDR3 has 18 amino acids. CDR1 is MGHDK and CDR2 is SYGVNS in the germline V gene. V shed 4 bases and J 0 bases; nucleotides not matched to a gene: 11. CDR3 sequence (DNA): TGTGCCAGCAGTGGAGTAGCGGGGGTCGTAACTAGCACAGATACGCAGTATTTT. Protein product: CASSGVAGVVTSTDTQYF.

The chain uses TRBV7-2 and TRBJ1-5, with D possibly matching TRBD1 (5 bases). The germline V and J ends were trimmed by 1 base and 9 bases, with 10 bases remaining between them. In germline, CDR1 is SGHTA, CDR2 FQGNSA. The CDR3 contains 13 residues. CDR3 sequence: CASSLVGGGPQHF. The CDR3 DNA sequence: TGTGCCAGCAGCTTAGTGGGCGGGGGGCCCCAGCATTTT.

Points on this clone: This specimen includes other DNA sequences encoding the same CDR3. The chain carries TRBV6-5 and TRBJ1-1; 9 bases are a match to TRBD1. The CDR3 contains 11 residues. Germline V gives CDR1 MNHEY, CDR2 SVGAGI. V shed 6 bases, J shed 8 bases, and the junction held 1 base outside the gene matches. The CDR3 loop is CASRGQGEAFF. CDR3 DNA sequence: TGTGCCAGCAGAGGACAGGGGGAAGCTTTCTTT.

The chain is built from TRBV19 and TRBJ2-5; 7 positions match TRBD1. Per germline, CDR1 LNHDA and CDR2 SQIVND (reference sequence). V gave up 4 bases and J gave up 9 bases; unmatched junction bases: 8. The CDR3 loop spans 13 amino acids. CDR3 protein: CASSKGQSSSQYF. The CDR3, as DNA: TGTGCCAGTAGTAAGGGACAGAGTTCGTCCCAGTACTTC.

The V and J genes are TRBV12-3 or TRBV12-4 and TRBJ1-3; D not resolved. The germline V and J ends were trimmed by 2 bases and 0 bases, with 2 bases remaining between them. The CDR3 totals 13 residues. The CDR3 spells CASSLRSGNTIYF. Here the CDR3 DNA reads TGTGCCAGCAGTTTACGCTCTGGAAACACCATATATTTT.

This clone appeared once. The chain recombines TRBV12-3 or TRBV12-4 with TRBJ1-1, with no clear D. The CDR3 totals 13 residues. V lost 1 base, J lost 6 bases, and 9 bases lay in between. CDR3 coding DNA: TGTGCCAGCAGTTTAGGAGGTTACGCTGAAGCTTTCTTT. Amino acids: CASSLGGYAEAFF.

The rearrangement uses TRBV5-6 and TRBJ2-7; the D gene is possibly TRBD1 (5 bases). This CDR3 region has 15 residues. The germline CDR1 and CDR2 sequences are SGHDT and YYEEEE. V gave up 0 bases and J gave up 7 bases, with 17 bases separating them. The CDR3 DNA sequence: TGTGCCAGCAGCTTGGTCACCCCACCCTCAGGGGAGCAGTACTTC. It codes for CASSLVTPPSGEQYF.

This clone has more than one count but fewer than ten. The gene calls are TRBV6-2 or TRBV6-3 and TRBJ2-7; 9 bases are a match to TRBD1. Per germline, CDR1 MNHEY and CDR2 SVGEGT. J was trimmed by 1 base and V by 2 bases; bases with no gene match: 12. The CDR3 has 18 residues. For the CDR3, the DNA is TGTGCCAGCAGTTACGCTCGTATCGGGGGACAGGGATCCTACGAGCAGTACTTC. Translation: CASSYARIGGQGSYEQYF.

This sequence joins TRBV4-1 and TRBJ2-7; 9 nucleotides align to TRBD1. Germline assignment: CDR1 MGHRA and CDR2 YSYEKL. The CDR3 consists of 14 residues. Germline trimming cut 3 bases from V and 3 bases from J; bases unmatched to any gene: 3. The CDR3 protein is CASSQWTGDYEQYF. The CDR3 DNA is TGCGCCAGCAGCCAGTGGACAGGGGACTACGAGCAGTACTTC.

This rearrangement joins TRBV5-6 to TRBJ2-7, with D tentatively TRBD1 (6 bases). The CDR3 covers 14 residues. The germline gives CDR1 SGHDT, CDR2 YYEEEE. V was pared by 0 bases and J by 0 bases, with 7 bases between. Here the CDR3 reads CASSLDRVSYEQYF. In nucleotides, the CDR3 is TGTGCCAGCAGCTTGGACAGGGTCTCCTACGAGCAGTACTTC.

V and J are TRBV15 and TRBJ1-3, with D tentatively TRBD1 (5 bases). Germline V gene sequence: CDR1 LNHNV, CDR2 YYDKDF (reference sequence). Trimming left V 0 bases short and J 0 bases short, with 12 bases between. CDR3 length equals 17 residues. As DNA, the CDR3 is TGTGCCACCAGCAGAGACACGCTCAGGGTCTCTGGAAACACCATATATTTT. It yields the protein CATSRDTLRVSGNTIYF.

The J gene is TRBJ1-5, the V gene TRBV12-3 or TRBV12-4, with D maybe TRBD1 (5 bases). The CDR3 extends over 11 amino acids. Trimming removed 6 bases at V and 9 bases at J, with 9 bases between. In nucleotides, the CDR3 is TGTGCCAGCAGCCCCGGGGGGCCCCAGCATTTT. It codes for CASSPGGPQHF.

V is TRBV6-5 and J is TRBJ2-2, with D perhaps matching TRBD1 (6 bases). This CDR3 region has 15 residues. Looked up from germline, CDR1 is MNHEY and CDR2 is SVGAGI. Trimming stripped 2 bases from V and 5 bases from J, with 12 bases between. In DNA, the CDR3 is TGTGCCAGCAGTTACCGTGGGGGCTCGACCGGGGAGCTGTTTTTT. Translated: CASSYRGGSTGELFF.

The chain couples TRBV18 to TRBJ1-1; TRBD1 matches at 8 bases. Per germline, CDR1 KGHSH and CDR2 LQKENI. The length of the CDR3 is 15 residues. The trim removed 4 bases at V and 1 base at J, leaving 5 bases unmatched. The CDR3 nucleotides read TGTGCCAGCTCACTATCGGACAGGGCGAACACTGAAGCTTTCTTT. It translates to CASSLSDRANTEAFF.

V usage is TRBV29-1 and J usage is TRBJ2-3, with 11 bases that match TRBD1. Germline values: CDR1 SQVTM, CDR2 ANQGSEA. The CDR3 is 17 amino acids. The V gene end was trimmed by 8 bases and the J gene end by 1 base; junction bases not matched to a gene: 14. As DNA, the CDR3 is TGCAGCACCTACCCGGACAGGGGGCGCGGAGGCACAGATACGCAGTATTTT. Amino acids: CSTYPDRGRGGTDTQYF.